Listed below are T cell receptor beta chains from one sample, sequenced in a study of OX40 agonist ivuxolimab in advanced cancers. Profiled with immunoSEQ multiplex PCR; TCRdb holds only in-frame clones, not every one. The repertoire consists of under 50,000 clones, with around nine tenths occurring once and the leading ten covering roughly 54%. The input for sequencing was CD4+ or CD8+ T cells sorted from blood, taken in a trial of the OX40 agonist ivuxolimab. The source of these receptors is an adult with an advanced solid tumor such as melanoma, head and neck, liver or kidney cancer. Both conserved end residues are part of each CDR3. The D gene is left open where the match is weak. Clone size is shown for a subset of rows, as once, few, many or a class of expanded clone.

V	size	J	D	length	DNA	CDR3
TRBV27	.	TRBJ2-7	.	13	TGTGCCAGCAGTTTATTCAGGGTGAGCGAGCAGTACTTC	CASSLFRVSEQYF
TRBV7-8	.	TRBJ2-3	TRBD1	16	TGTGCCAGCAGCCAGCTCCCAGGGGGCAGGACAGATACGCAGTATTTT	CASSQLPGGRTDTQYF
TRBV10-2	once	TRBJ2-7	TRBD2	16	TGCGCCAGCAGTGAGGATCGGGTGTTAGCGGGGGACGAGCAGTACTTC	CASSEDRVLAGDEQYF
TRBV11-2	.	TRBJ2-1	TRBD2	17	TGTGCCAGCAGCTCATTTTGGGGGACTACACATTACAATGAGCAGTTCTTC	CASSSFWGTTHYNEQFF
TRBV5-6	.	TRBJ2-2	.	14	TGTGCCAGCAGCTTGGGGGAGAACACCGGGGAGCTGTTTTTT	CASSLGENTGELFF
TRBV4-2	.	TRBJ2-7	TRBD2	14	TGTGCCAGCAGCCAAGAACTAGCGGGCAACGAGCAGTACTTC	CASSQELAGNEQYF
TRBV6-1	.	TRBJ1-4	.	12	TGTGCCAGCAGTTCCCCCGACGAAAAACTGTTTTTT	CASSSPDEKLFF
TRBV21-1	.	TRBJ1-5	.	16	TGTGCCAGCAGCAAAGGGACAGGCGGTGGCAATCAGCCCCAGCATTTT	CASSKGTGGGNQPQHF
TRBV4-1	.	TRBJ1-2	.	13	TGCGCCAGCAGCCAAGTAGGGCTCTATGGCTACACCTTC	CASSQVGLYGYTF
TRBV4-3	.	TRBJ1-6	.	15	TGCGCCAGCAGCCAAGAACGAAGTTATAATTCACCCCTCCACTTT	CASSQERSYNSPLHF
TRBV4-1	.	TRBJ2-3	.	15	TGCGCCAGCAGCCAAGGGGCATCCCAGAGGGATACGCAGTATTTT	CASSQGASQRDTQYF
TRBV9	.	TRBJ2-1	TRBD1	16	TGTGCCAGCAGCGCCCGACAGGGCCTCTCCTACAATGAGCAGTTCTTC	CASSARQGLSYNEQFF
TRBV7-9	once	TRBJ1-2	.	12	TGTGCCAGCAGTTCCGCACACGGTCGCTACACCTTC	CASSSAHGRYTF
TRBV5-1	.	TRBJ2-3	.	14	TGCGCCAGCAGCTTTCGACCCAACACAGATACGCAGTATTTT	CASSFRPNTDTQYF
TRBV6-6	.	TRBJ2-7	TRBD1	15	TGTGCCAGCAGACTAATACAGGGGACCACCTACGAGCAGTACTTC	CASRLIQGTTYEQYF
TRBV30	.	TRBJ2-7	TRBD2	20	TGTGCCTGGAGTGTACTTGTTAGACTAGCGGGTGTAAAGTGGACCTACGAGCAGTACTTC	CAWSVLVRLAGVKWTYEQYF
TRBV2	.	TRBJ2-7	.	13	TGTGCCAGCAGTGGCGAAGGTCGGCGCGAGCAGTACTTC	CASSGEGRREQYF
TRBV7-6	.	TRBJ2-1	.	16	TGTGCCAGCAGCTTAGCGCGGGCTTTCCCCAACAATGAGCAGTTCTTC	CASSLARAFPNNEQFF
TRBV28	.	TRBJ1-5	TRBD1	14	TGTGCCAGCAGTTCGGGACAGGGCGATCAGCCCCAGCATTTT	CASSSGQGDQPQHF
TRBV5-1	.	TRBJ2-2	.	14	TGCGCCAGCAGCTTGGGATCGGACACCGGGGAGCTGTTTTTT	CASSLGSDTGELFF
TRBV7-9	.	TRBJ2-2	.	16	TGTGCCAGCAGCTTCCGGGGGGCTGCGAACACCGGGGAGCTGTTTTTT	CASSFRGAANTGELFF
TRBV6-5	.	TRBJ2-2	.	15	TGTGCCAGCAGTTACCAGAGCAGGGTCACCGGGGAGCTGTTTTTT	CASSYQSRVTGELFF
TRBV21-1	.	TRBJ1-5	.	15	TGTGCCACCAATTACGACATTCCCCACAATCAGCCCCAGCATTTT	CATNYDIPHNQPQHF
TRBV7-9	.	TRBJ2-7	TRBD2	15	TGTGCCAGCAGCTTAGGGGGCGGGAGAGGACACGAGCAGTACTTC	CASSLGGGRGHEQYF
TRBV5-1	.	TRBJ2-7	TRBD1	18	TGCGCCAGCAGACACCTTCTTATCACCGGGACAGGGGGTTACGAGCAGTACTTC	CASRHLLITGTGGYEQYF
TRBV7-8	.	TRBJ2-7	TRBD2	16	TGTGCCAGCAGCTTAGTGGGTAGCGGGAGGGATCGCGAGCAGTACTTC	CASSLVGSGRDREQYF
TRBV5-1	.	TRBJ2-7	TRBD1	14	TGCGCCAGTCGGGCACAGGGGGCTAAGAACGAGCAGTACTTC	CASRAQGAKNEQYF
TRBV5-1	.	TRBJ2-3	.	14	TGCGCCAGCAGCTTGGCCGGGGGCACAGATACGCAGTATTTT	CASSLAGGTDTQYF
TRBV5-5	.	TRBJ2-7	.	15	TGTGCCAGCAGCTTCGGACAGAGCAACTCCTACGAGCAGTACTTC	CASSFGQSNSYEQYF
TRBV9	.	TRBJ2-5	.	13	TGTGCCAGCAGCGTAGGACTCCAAGAGACCCAGTACTTC	CASSVGLQETQYF
TRBV4-1	.	TRBJ1-1	.	18	TGCGCCAGCAGCCAAGTGTTTAGGACCGACACCGGTGACACTGAAGCTTTCTTT	CASSQVFRTDTGDTEAFF
TRBV5-1	.	TRBJ2-7	TRBD2	15	TGCGCCAGCAGCTTGACTAGCGGGGGGGCCTACGAGCAGTACTTC	CASSLTSGGAYEQYF
TRBV5-6	.	TRBJ1-3	.	15	TGTGCCAGCAGCTTGGGTCGGACCTCTGGAAACACCATATATTTT	CASSLGRTSGNTIYF
TRBV14	.	TRBJ2-4	.	17	TGTGCCAGCAGCCCATTATCAGGGATTGAGTCCAAAAACATTCAGTACTTC	CASSPLSGIESKNIQYF
TRBV5-1	.	TRBJ2-7	TRBD2	16	TGCGCCAGCAATTATGGCTCCGGACTAGCGCCCTTCGAGCAGTACTTC	CASNYGSGLAPFEQYF
TRBV6-1	.	TRBJ1-5	.	17	TGTGCCAGCAGTGGACCCGGGGCCACCAAAGTAAATCAGCCCCAGCATTTT	CASSGPGATKVNQPQHF
TRBV5-8	.	TRBJ1-2	.	11	TGTGCCAGCAGCCTGTCCTATGGCTACACCTTC	CASSLSYGYTF
TRBV5-6	.	TRBJ2-7	TRBD1	13	TGTGCCAGCAGCTTGTCTTACGGGACAGGGCCGTACTTC	CASSLSYGTGPYF
TRBV19	.	TRBJ2-2	.	15	TGTGCCAGTAGTATCGGCCGGACAGTAACCGGGGAGCTGTTTTTT	CASSIGRTVTGELFF
TRBV7-8	.	TRBJ2-5	TRBD2	13	TGTGCCGCTAGCGGGAGGGCCGGTGAGACCCAGTACTTC	CAASGRAGETQYF
TRBV5-4	.	TRBJ2-1	TRBD2	15	TGTGCCAGCAGCTTACAGCGGGGGGATAACAATGAGCAGTTCTTC	CASSLQRGDNNEQFF
TRBV5-7	.	TRBJ1-1	.	14	TGTGCCAGCAGCTTGAGGAGGTGGTACACTGAAGCTTTCTTT	CASSLRRWYTEAFF
TRBV5-1	.	TRBJ1-1	.	13	TGCGCCAGCAGCTTGATCACGAGGACTGAAGCTTTCTTT	CASSLITRTEAFF
TRBV9	.	TRBJ2-1	TRBD2	14	TGTGCCAGCAGTTCGAGCGGGAAGGTGAATGAGCAGTTCTTC	CASSSSGKVNEQFF
TRBV7-3	.	TRBJ2-1	.	15	TGCGCCAGCAGCCAAGATTCGGGACTGACGAATGAGCAGTTCTTC	CASSQDSGLTNEQFF
TRBV7-3	.	TRBJ2-2	.	15	TGTGCCAGCAGCTTGGGTGACAGAAACACCGGGGAGCTGTTTTTT	CASSLGDRNTGELFF
TRBV9	.	TRBJ1-2	.	15	TGTGCCAGCAGCTCAGTCCCTGGGGGCGTGGGTGGCTACACCTTC	CASSSVPGGVGGYTF
TRBV7-2	.	TRBJ1-1	.	13	TGTGCCAGCACCCTGGGGTTGAACACTGAAGCTTTCTTT	CASTLGLNTEAFF
TRBV28	.	TRBJ2-7	.	13	TGTGCCAGCAGTACAGGGCCCCTTTGGGAGCAGTACTTC	CASSTGPLWEQYF
TRBV7-9	.	TRBJ1-3	.	13	TGTGCCAGCAGCCCTACCGGGGGAAACACCATATATTTT	CASSPTGGNTIYF
TRBV7-8	.	TRBJ2-1	.	14	TGTGCCAGCAGCTTAGGGCAGGGGTACAATGAGCAGTTCTTC	CASSLGQGYNEQFF
TRBV7-5	few	TRBJ1-5	.	14	TGTGCCAGCAGCTTTTGGACAGGGCGGCAGCCCCAGCATTTT	CASSFWTGRQPQHF
TRBV9	.	TRBJ2-7	.	14	TGTGCCAGCAGCGCAAGACGGGGGGCAGAGGAGCAGTACTTC	CASSARRGAEEQYF
TRBV21-1	.	TRBJ2-7	.	16	TGTGCCAGCAGCAAAGTCTTAGGACAGGGGACCTACGAGCAGTACTTC	CASSKVLGQGTYEQYF